The sequence of this T cell receptor beta chain was determined in a study of neoadjuvant anti-PD-1 for oral cavity cancer. Sequencing used immunoSEQ multiplex PCR; TCRdb keeps in-frame clones, though not all of them. This table holds approximately 67,000 clones, around four fifths found once. This CDR3 spans 15 amino acids. Germline values: CDR1 MNHEY, CDR2 SMNVEV (reference sequence). V lost 2 bases, J lost 2 bases, and 10 bases lay in between. Source: PBMCs, taken before nivolumab (anti-PD-1) treatment. This TCR was sampled from a person aged 40-85 years with oral cavity squamous cell carcinoma. The chain has TRBV27 and TRBJ1-5; maybe TRBD1 (6 bases). CDR3 nucleotide sequence: TGTGCCAGCAGTTTAAACAGGGCTGGCAATCAGCCCCAGCATTTT. It is translated as CASSLNRAGNQPQHF.